The clone carrying this T cell receptor beta chain was recorded once. Clones were read by immunoSEQ multiplex PCR, and TCRdb kept only the in-frame ones, dropping some. The data show fewer than 200,000 clones, around 82% seen once. From germline, CDR1 is LNHDA and CDR2 SQIVND (reference sequence). CDR3 length: 15 residues. V dropped 7 bases and J dropped 9 bases, with 24 bases sitting between them. This sample is drawn from a study of blood T cell repertoires in COVID-19. This chain links TRBV19 with TRBJ1-1; a weak D match, TRBD1 (6 bases). This TCR derives from a man aged 55 to 70 who had recovered from COVID-19. Sequencing input: peripheral blood. CDR3 sequence reads: CASIPPADGGQKAFF. The CDR3 nucleotides are TGTGCCAGTATTCCTCCGGCGGACGGGGGGCAGAAAGCTTTCTTT.